A selection of T cell receptor beta chains follows, all from one sample in a study of identical twins. TCRdb re-derived calls from the 5' RACE reads in MiXCR, one entry per CDR3 protein. The data hold around 650,000 distinct CDR3 sequences, with about 7.1% observed a single time. A further study also used this sample, focusing on yellow fever vaccine responses in identical twins.

The sample taken for sequencing was PBMCs. These receptors were obtained from a woman under 30 in good health. CDR3s include the opening cysteine and the closing phenylalanine or tryptophan. A D gene is named only where the DNA matches it firmly. Only some rows state a clone size, as once, few, many or a class for expanded clones.

J	V	size	D	CDR3	DNA
TRBJ2-2	TRBV5-1	few	NA	CASKMPGQVNTGELFF	TGCGCCAGCAAGATGCCAGGGCAGGTCAACACCGGGGAGCTGTTTTTT
TRBJ1-4	TRBV12-3/TRBV12-4	few	NA	CASSLEGREKLFF	TGTGCCAGCAGTTTGGAGGGACGGGAAAAACTGTTTTTT
TRBJ1-4	TRBV7-6	NA	NA	CASSLGAYSNPTNEKLFF	TGTGCCAGCAGCTTAGGTGCTTACAGCAACCCAACTAATGAAAAACTGTTTTTT
TRBJ1-5	TRBV15	many	NA	CATSRDSGTYSNQPQHF	TGTGCCACCAGCAGAGATTCAGGGACTTATAGCAATCAGCCCCAGCATTTT
TRBJ2-7	TRBV6-1	few	NA	CASSTASHSLYEQYF	TGTGCCAGCAGCACAGCGTCCCACTCCCTCTACGAGCAGTACTTC
TRBJ2-6	TRBV2	few	NA	CASSDRGSGANVLTF	TGTGCCAGCAGTGATCGGGGATCAGGGGCCAACGTCCTGACTTTC
TRBJ2-7	TRBV3-1	few	TRBD2	CASSPWGGLAGAYEQYF	TGTGCCAGCAGCCCGTGGGGGGGACTAGCGGGCGCCTACGAGCAGTACTTC
TRBJ1-1	TRBV4-1	many	NA	CASSQRTDLNTEAFF	TGCGCCAGCAGCCAGAGGACAGACCTGAACACTGAAGCTTTCTTT
TRBJ1-4	TRBV12-3/TRBV12-4	NA	TRBD1	CASSPGTVPYEKLFF	TGTGCCAGCAGTCCAGGGACAGTACCTTATGAAAAACTGTTTTTT
TRBJ1-2	TRBV27	NA	TRBD1	CASSFRGQDYGYTF	TGTGCCAGCAGTTTCCGGGGACAGGACTATGGCTACACCTTC
TRBJ2-7	TRBV7-9	NA	NA	CASSFDNSPYEQYF	TGTGCCAGCAGCTTCGATAACTCACCCTACGAGCAGTACTTC
TRBJ2-3	TRBV5-1	few	NA	CASSLAGDRTDTQYF	TGCGCCAGCAGCTTGGCCGGGGATCGCACAGATACGCAGTATTTT
TRBJ2-3	TRBV4-1	few	NA	CASSQGLGQGDTQYF	TGCGCCAGCAGCCAGGGACTGGGGCAAGGCGATACGCAGTATTTT
TRBJ2-7	TRBV20-1	few	NA	CSAREWSGRSYEQYF	TGCAGTGCTAGAGAATGGAGCGGACGCTCCTACGAGCAGTACTTC
TRBJ2-5	TRBV14	NA	NA	CASSQDRVRQETQYF	TGTGCCAGCAGCCAAGATCGCGTCCGTCAAGAGACCCAGTACTTC
TRBJ2-4	TRBV6-1	few	TRBD1	CASSQRRQGPKNIQYF	TGTGCCAGCAGTCAGAGAAGACAGGGCCCGAAAAACATTCAGTACTTC
TRBJ1-3	TRBV29-1	many	NA	CSVKGPESLGNTIYF	TGCAGCGTTAAGGGACCGGAGAGCCTAGGAAACACCATATATTTT
TRBJ2-7	TRBV29-1	few	NA	CSVSSGGLRSYEQYF	TGCAGCGTTAGTAGCGGAGGATTAAGAAGCTACGAGCAGTACTTC
TRBJ1-5	TRBV11-1	NA	TRBD1	CASSRLVDRTSLSNQPQHF	TGTGCCAGCAGCCGTCTCGTGGACAGGACCAGTCTAAGCAATCAGCCCCAGCATTTT
TRBJ2-3	TRBV6-1	few	TRBD2	CASLPGGGRGTDTQYF	TGTGCCAGCCTCCCGGGGGGGGGGAGAGGGACAGATACGCAGTATTTT
TRBJ1-1	TRBV7-2	NA	NA	CASSKFRTALMNTEAFF	TGTGCCAGCAGCAAATTCCGGACAGCACTCATGAACACTGAAGCTTTCTTT
TRBJ2-7	TRBV28	NA	NA	CASSPRGPPYEQYF	TGTGCCAGCTCGCCGCGGGGCCCACCCTACGAGCAGTACTTC
TRBJ2-1	TRBV7-2	many	NA	CASSLERASLRDNEQFF	TGTGCCAGCAGCTTAGAGCGGGCGTCACTTAGGGACAATGAGCAGTTCTTC